One sample yielded the 19 T cell receptor beta chains listed below, sequenced in a study of T cell clonotyping in hematopoietic cell transplantation. This table comes from immunoSEQ multiplex PCR, and its TCRdb copy is limited to in-frame clones, with some not included. The data contain roughly 10,000 clones, 60% to 80% of them singletons. Here the sequenced sample was peripheral blood mononuclear cells, taken 180 days after allogeneic stem cell transplant. These TCRs come from a female patient between 50 and 60 years old who had an allogeneic stem cell transplant from a related donor, so the T cells may come from the graft donor. Some clones in this sample may be carry-over from other donors' samples.

V and J are TRBV27 and TRBJ2-2; D could derive from TRBD1 or TRBD2 (6 bases each). CDR1 is MNHEY and CDR2 is SMNVEV in the germline V gene (reference sequence). Deletions cut 2 bases from V and 7 bases from J, with 8 bases between. The CDR3 covers 13 residues. The CDR3 nucleotides are TGTGCCAGCAGTTTAGGGGGGCTCGGGGAGCTGTTTTTT. It translates to CASSLGGLGELFF.

V gene TRBV6-5 combines with J gene TRBJ2-7; D is perhaps TRBD1 (6 bases). The CDR3 is 15 residues long. The V end was cut by 2 bases, the J end by 0 bases, with 11 bases between. Germline CDR1 and CDR2: MNHEY and SVGAGI. CDR3 protein: CASSYTGTTSYEQYF. The CDR3 DNA follows: TGTGCCAGCAGTTACACCGGGACAACCTCCTACGAGCAGTACTTC.

The count of this clone is one. CDR3 sequence reads: CAWSVPVVITEAFF. CDR3 nucleotides: TGTGCCTGGAGTGTACCGGTGGTTATTACTGAAGCTTTCTTT. The chain has TRBV30 and TRBJ1-1, with D unresolved. V lost 0 bases to trimming and J lost 5 bases, with 13 bases between them. Germline values: CDR1 GTSNPN, CDR2 SVGIG (reference sequence). The CDR3 totals 14 residues. The full variable domain, with the rest looked up from reference TRBV30 and TRBJ1-1, is SQTIHQWPATLVQPVGSPLSLECTVEGTSNPNLYWYRQAAGRGLQLLFYSVGIGQISSEVPQNLSASRPQDRQFILSSKKLLLSDSGFYLCAWSVPVVITEAFFGQGTRLTVV.

This chain links TRBV11-3 with TRBJ2-5, with 10 nucleotides matching TRBD2. The DNA end favors TRBJ2-7, so the J call may be wrong. Germline assignment: CDR1 SGHNT and CDR2 YENEEA. The CDR3 totals 13 residues. This CDR3 is CASRASGSDEQYF. The CDR3 region has the DNA TGTGCCAGCAGGGCTAGCGGGAGCGACGAGCAGTACTTC.

This clone was detected only once. The rearrangement links TRBV19 to TRBJ2-1; TRBD2 aligns across 8 bases. The V gene end was trimmed by 5 bases and the J gene end by 6 bases; junction bases not matched to a gene: 9. Germline V lookup: CDR1 LNHDA, CDR2 SQIVND (reference sequence). This CDR3 has 15 amino acids. The CDR3 reads CASSEVAGFSNEQFF. The CDR3 DNA reads as TGTGCCAGTAGTGAAGTAGCGGGGTTTAGCAATGAGCAGTTCTTC.

The genes are TRBV7-2 and TRBJ2-5, with TRBD2 matching 9 bases. The CDR3 contains 15 residues. From germline, CDR1 is SGHTA and CDR2 FQGNSA. Losses at the gene ends were 5 bases for V and 1 base for J; bases not matched to a gene: 5. The CDR3 DNA follows: TGTGCCAGCAGCCCCGGGACTAGCCTCCAAGAGACCCAGTACTTC. This codes for CASSPGTSLQETQYF.

J is TRBJ2-7 and V is TRBV5-1; D unclear. Germline-derived CDR1 and CDR2 are SGHRS and YFSETQ. V was trimmed by 6 bases and J by 1 base, leaving 14 bases between them. This CDR3 is 14 amino acids long. Here the CDR3 DNA reads TGCGCCAGCACGATATCACCTTTATCCTACGAGCAGTACTTC. Residues: CASTISPLSYEQYF.

This clone was detected once. V and J are TRBV7-9 and TRBJ2-7; either TRBD1 or TRBD2 may fit D (5 bases each). The CDR3 has 14 amino acids. Trimming shortened V by 7 bases and J by 4 bases, and 17 bases separated the two germline ends. Germline V CDR1 and CDR2: SEHNR, FQNEAQ (reference sequence). This CDR3 reads CASTPGTVTYEQYF. As DNA, the CDR3 is TGTGCCAGCACCCCGGGGACCGTCACTTACGAGCAGTACTTC. Based on the CDR3 plus reference TRBV7-9 and TRBJ2-7, the full variable domain is DTGVSQNPRHKITKRGQNVTFRCDPISEHNRLYWYRQTLGQGPEFLTYFQNEAQLEKSRLLSDRFSAERPKGSFSTLEIQRTEQGDSAMYLCASTPGTVTYEQYFGPGTRLTVT.

This chain links TRBV7-6 with TRBJ1-1, with D maybe TRBD1 (6 bases). CDR3 length: 14 amino acids. Between the trimmed V and J ends, which lost 5 bases and 0 bases, there was a span of 10 bases. The germline V gene has CDR1 SGHVS and CDR2 FNYEAQ. The CDR3 nucleotides are TGTGCCAGCAGCCTACAGGGAATGAACACTGAAGCTTTCTTT. Protein: CASSLQGMNTEAFF. The complete variable domain, with remaining parts taken from reference TRBV7-6 and TRBJ1-1, reads GAGVSQSPRYKVTKRGQDVALRCDPISGHVSLYWYRQALGQGPEFLTYFNYEAQQDKSGLPNDRFSAERPEGSISTLTIQRTEQRDSAMYRCASSLQGMNTEAFFGQGTRLTVV.

This clone was picked up one time. J is TRBJ1-6 and V is TRBV4-3; D is unresolved. This CDR3 has 15 amino acids. Trimming removed 0 bases at V and 4 bases at J, with 7 bases between. Germline assignment: CDR1 LGHNA and CDR2 YSLEER. The CDR3 DNA sequence: TGCGCCAGCAGCCAAGAGGGTCCTTATAATTCACCCCTCCACTTT. Translating it yields CASSQEGPYNSPLHF.

J is TRBJ1-3 and V is TRBV9; D is ambiguous. Deletions cut 0 bases from V and 4 bases from J, with 17 bases between. This CDR3 contains 17 residues. Per germline, CDR1 SGDLS and CDR2 YYNGEE. The CDR3 is CASSVDGRNRSGNTIYF. The DNA of the CDR3 is TGTGCCAGCAGCGTAGACGGCAGGAATCGTAGCGGAAACACCATATATTTT.

J is TRBJ1-1 and V is TRBV5-5; possible D gene TRBD1, 6 bases. V was trimmed by 4 bases and J by 10 bases, leaving 17 bases between them. The CDR3 is 13 amino acids. The germline V gene has CDR1 SGHKS and CDR2 YYEKEE (reference sequence). CDR3 coding DNA: TGTGCCAGCAGCCTGCCGGCTCCAGGGGTAGCTTTCTTT. The encoded protein is CASSLPAPGVAFF.

The chain combines TRBV7-2 with TRBJ1-1; D gene unclear. V was cut by 1 base and J by 2 bases, with 11 bases left in between. Germline-derived CDR1 and CDR2 are SGHTA and FQGNSA. The CDR3 spans 15 residues. The CDR3 loop reads CASSLDRGYNTEAFF. DNA for the CDR3: TGTGCCAGCAGCTTAGACAGAGGGTATAACACTGAAGCTTTCTTT.

The rearrangement uses TRBV7-9 and TRBJ1-5; tentative D call: TRBD1 (5 bases). The V gene's germline CDR1 is SEHNR and CDR2 FQNEAQ (reference sequence). The CDR3 length is 13 residues. The V and J ends lost 5 bases and 5 bases respectively, with 10 bases between them. CDR3 sequence (DNA): TGTGCCAGCAGCAGGATGGGGGATCAGCCCCAGCATTTT. Its protein is CASSRMGDQPQHF.

This clone appeared a few times. The chain is built from TRBV7-8 and TRBJ2-1; D may be TRBD1 or TRBD2 (5 bases each). CDR1 and CDR2 (germline): SGHVS, FQNEAQ. With 4 bases removed from V and 12 bases from J, the gap between germline ends came to 16 bases. This CDR3 spans 13 amino acids. The CDR3 DNA reads TGTGCCAGCAGCTCATCTGGGACCCTATGGCAGTTCTTC. Translating it yields CASSSSGTLWQFF.

The J gene is TRBJ1-2, the V gene TRBV25-1; 9 bases fit TRBD1. Per germline, CDR1 MGHDK and CDR2 SYGVNS. This CDR3 contains 14 residues. V lost 4 bases and J lost 8; bases outside the gene matches: 8. The CDR3 DNA reads TGTGCCAGCAGTGGAGGGACAGGGCTCTCGGGCTACACCTTC. Protein product: CASSGGTGLSGYTF.

CDR3 residues: CASGLPIQGVNSNQPQHF. DNA of the CDR3: TGTGCTAGTGGTTTGCCTATACAGGGTGTTAATAGCAATCAGCCCCAGCATTTT. The V and J genes are TRBV12-5 and TRBJ1-5; possibly TRBD1 for D (6 bases). V was trimmed by 2 bases and J by 0 bases, leaving 17 bases between them. Germline loops: CDR1 LGHNT, CDR2 FRNRAP. The CDR3 is made up of 18 amino acids.

The chain joins TRBV5-1 to TRBJ1-1, with 9 bases lining up with TRBD1. The CDR3 runs to 16 residues. J lost 0 bases, V lost 6 bases, and 9 bases had no gene match. Per the germline V gene, CDR1 is SGHRS and CDR2 is YFSETQ. Here the CDR3 DNA reads TGCGCCAGCAAGCCCGGGACAGGGCTAATGAACACTGAAGCTTTCTTT. Amino acid sequence: CASKPGTGLMNTEAFF.

The chain combines TRBV30 with TRBJ1-5; D might be TRBD1 (6 bases). Trimming pared 3 bases from V and 0 bases from J, leaving 12 bases between. Looked up from germline, CDR1 is GTSNPN and CDR2 is SVGIG (reference sequence). This CDR3 has 15 residues. CDR3 coding DNA: TGTGCCTGGAGCCTTCCGGGACATAGCAATCAGCCCCAGCATTTT. Protein product: CAWSLPGHSNQPQHF.